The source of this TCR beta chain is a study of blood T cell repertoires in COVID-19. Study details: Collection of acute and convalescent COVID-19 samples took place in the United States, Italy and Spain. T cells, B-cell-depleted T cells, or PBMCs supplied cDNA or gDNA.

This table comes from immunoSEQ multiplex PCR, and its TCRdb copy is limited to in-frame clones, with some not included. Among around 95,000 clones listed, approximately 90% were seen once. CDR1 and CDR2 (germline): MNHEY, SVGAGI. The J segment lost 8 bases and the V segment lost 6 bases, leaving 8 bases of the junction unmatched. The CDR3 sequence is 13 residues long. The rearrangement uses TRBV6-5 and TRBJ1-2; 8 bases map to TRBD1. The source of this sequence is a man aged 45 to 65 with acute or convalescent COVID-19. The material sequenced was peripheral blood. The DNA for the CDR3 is TGTGCCAGCAGGGTTTCAGGGGGCGTGGGCTACACCTTC. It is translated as CASRVSGGVGYTF.